This TCR beta chain emerged from a study of identical twins. TCRdb re-called the 5' RACE reads with MiXCR, one entry per CDR3 protein. The data show roughly 710,000 distinct CDR3 sequences, around 6.1% seen once. This clonotype was seen repeatedly, ten times or more. Its matching antigen is unknown. Study-wide results and caveats: Whereas memory repertoires showed no such difference, abundant cord blood beta clonotypes carried fewer insertions.

The clonotype comes from a man between 18 and 29 years old in good health. The sample was naive T cells sorted from blood.

The CDR3 sequence: CAISDSGDYNEQFF. The CDR3 DNA reads TGTGCCATCAGTGATTCGGGGGACTACAATGAGCAGTTCTTC. This rearrangement joins TRBV10-3 to TRBJ2-1, with a tentative D call TRBD2 (6 bases). The CDR3 length is 14 residues. Deletions cut 3 bases from V and 3 bases from J, with 9 bases between. Looked up from germline, CDR1 is ENHRY and CDR2 is SYGVKD.